This T cell receptor (beta chain) was found in a study of blood T cell repertoires in COVID-19. Sequencing was performed with immunoSEQ multiplex PCR; in TCRdb, only in-frame clones are kept and a portion is missing. The table includes about 100,000 clones, more than 65% detected once. The CDR3 spans 14 residues. Per the germline V gene, CDR1 is MNHNY and CDR2 is SVGAGI (reference sequence). Trimming removed 5 bases from V and 4 bases from J, with 11 bases in between. This receptor was identified in a man in his 70s with active or convalescent COVID-19. Sequenced input: peripheral blood. The chain is built from TRBV6-6 and TRBJ2-2; D is perhaps TRBD1 (5 bases). CDR3 region: CASSVRVPTGELFF. In DNA form, the CDR3 reads TGTGCCAGCAGTGTCAGGGTTCCCACCGGGGAGCTGTTTTTT.